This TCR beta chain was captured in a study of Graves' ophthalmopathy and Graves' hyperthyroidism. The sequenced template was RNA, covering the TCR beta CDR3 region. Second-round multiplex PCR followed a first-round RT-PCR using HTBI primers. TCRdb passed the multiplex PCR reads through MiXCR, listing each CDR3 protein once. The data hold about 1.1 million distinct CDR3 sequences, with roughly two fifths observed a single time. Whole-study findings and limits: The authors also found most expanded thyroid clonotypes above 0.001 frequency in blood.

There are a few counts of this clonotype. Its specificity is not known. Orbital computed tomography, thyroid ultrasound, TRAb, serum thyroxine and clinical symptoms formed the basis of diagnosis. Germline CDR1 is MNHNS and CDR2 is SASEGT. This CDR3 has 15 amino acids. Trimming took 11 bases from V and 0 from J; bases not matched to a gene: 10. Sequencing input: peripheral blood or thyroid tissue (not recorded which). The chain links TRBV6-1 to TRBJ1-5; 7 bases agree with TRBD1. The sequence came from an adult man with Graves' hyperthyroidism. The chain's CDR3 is CAVIQGIGSNQPQHF. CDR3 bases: TGTGCCGTCATACAGGGGATTGGTAGCAATCAGCCCCAGCATTTT.